Sequencing of this T cell receptor (beta chain) was carried out in a study of blood T cell repertoires in COVID-19. Clones were sequenced by immunoSEQ multiplex PCR, and TCRdb holds only the in-frame ones, with some missing. The sample comprises approximately 150,000 clones, about 80% of which are singletons, and 9.5% to 13% rests with the top ten. V was cut by 5 bases and J by 13 bases, with 12 bases left in between. Germline CDR1 and CDR2: DFQATT and SNEGSKA (reference sequence). The CDR3 sequence is 10 residues long. Sequenced: peripheral blood. The chain employs TRBV20-1 and TRBJ2-1, with a possible D match to TRBD1 (6 bases). The sequence was collected from a man between 70 and 80 years old with active or convalescent COVID-19. The CDR3: CSALRGNQFF. The CDR3 DNA is TGCAGTGCTTTAAGGGGGAATCAGTTCTTC.